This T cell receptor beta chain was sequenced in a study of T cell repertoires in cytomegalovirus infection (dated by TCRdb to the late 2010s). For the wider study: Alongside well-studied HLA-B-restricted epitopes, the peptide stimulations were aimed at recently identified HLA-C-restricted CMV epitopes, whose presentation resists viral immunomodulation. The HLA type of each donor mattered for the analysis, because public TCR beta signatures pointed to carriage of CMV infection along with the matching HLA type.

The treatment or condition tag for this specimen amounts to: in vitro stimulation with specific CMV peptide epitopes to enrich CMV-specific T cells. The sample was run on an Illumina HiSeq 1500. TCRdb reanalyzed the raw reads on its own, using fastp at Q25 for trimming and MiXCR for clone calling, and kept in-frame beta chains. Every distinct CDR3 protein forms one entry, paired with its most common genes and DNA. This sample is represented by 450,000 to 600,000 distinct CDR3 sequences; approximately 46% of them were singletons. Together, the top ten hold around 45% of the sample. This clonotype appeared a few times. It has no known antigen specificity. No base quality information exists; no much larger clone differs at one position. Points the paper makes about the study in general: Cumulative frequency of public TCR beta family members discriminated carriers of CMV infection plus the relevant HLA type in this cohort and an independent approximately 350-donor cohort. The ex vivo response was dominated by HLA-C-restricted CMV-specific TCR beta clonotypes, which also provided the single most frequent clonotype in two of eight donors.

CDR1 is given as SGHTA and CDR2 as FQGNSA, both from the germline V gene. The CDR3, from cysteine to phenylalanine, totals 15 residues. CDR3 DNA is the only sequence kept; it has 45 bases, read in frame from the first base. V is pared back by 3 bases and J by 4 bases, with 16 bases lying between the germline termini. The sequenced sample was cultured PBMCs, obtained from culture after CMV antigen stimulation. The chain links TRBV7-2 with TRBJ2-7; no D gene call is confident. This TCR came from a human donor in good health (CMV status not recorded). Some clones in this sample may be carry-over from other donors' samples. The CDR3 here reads CASSFSYGSEYEQYF. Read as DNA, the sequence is TGTGCCAGCAGCTTCTCCTACGGCTCGGAATACGAGCAGTACTTC. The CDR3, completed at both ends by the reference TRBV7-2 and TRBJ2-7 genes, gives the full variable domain GAGVSQSPSNKVTEKGKDVELRCDPISGHTALYWYRQSLGQGLEFLIYFQGNSAPDKSGLPSDRFSAERTGGSVSTLTIQRTQQEDSAVYLCASSFSYGSEYEQYFGPGTRLTVT.